Here is one TCR beta chain with its context. In its sample, this clonotype was seen a few times. Its antigen specificity is not known. Within one base of it there is no much larger clone, and no base qualities were kept. This specimen comes from a study of T-cell reconstitution after alpha-beta-depleted transplantation in children (dated by TCRdb to about 2016). Context from the whole study: The study quantitatively tracked T-cell immune reconstitution after TCRalphabeta/CD19-depleted allogeneic hematopoietic cell transplantation in children using TCR repertoire profiling.

Libraries came from PCR. The sample was run on an Illumina HiSeq 2500. TCR libraries were prepared with molecular barcoding, using unique molecular identifiers to normalize TCRbeta repertoire quantification. TCRdb's own reprocessing of the public reads used fastp at Q25 and MiXCR and kept productive beta chains. Each entry is one CDR3 protein sequence, shown with its most common DNA and genes. In this sample the table shows around 370,000 distinct CDR3 sequences, over 9% of which occur a single time. 2% to 3% of the sample is in the top ten clones. From cysteine to phenylalanine, the CDR3 is 16 amino acids long. Of all the DNA, just the CDR3 is kept, 48 bases in frame from base 1. The germline V and J ends show losses of 1 base and 3 bases respectively, and no gene match explains 3 bases of the junction. From a lookup of the germline V gene (reference sequence), CDR1 and CDR2 are LGHDT and YNNKEL.

The receptor's source is a human donor who donated a stem cell graft to a child with acute lymphoblastic leukemia. Sequencing used PBMCs from the stem cell graft donor, obtained from the stem cell graft. This receptor chain uses TRBV3-1 and TRBJ2-1; 10 junctional bases match TRBD2. The bases read TGTGCCAGCAGCCAAGTAGCGGGGGGACTCTACAATGAGCAGTTCTTC. It is translated as CASSQVAGGLYNEQFF.